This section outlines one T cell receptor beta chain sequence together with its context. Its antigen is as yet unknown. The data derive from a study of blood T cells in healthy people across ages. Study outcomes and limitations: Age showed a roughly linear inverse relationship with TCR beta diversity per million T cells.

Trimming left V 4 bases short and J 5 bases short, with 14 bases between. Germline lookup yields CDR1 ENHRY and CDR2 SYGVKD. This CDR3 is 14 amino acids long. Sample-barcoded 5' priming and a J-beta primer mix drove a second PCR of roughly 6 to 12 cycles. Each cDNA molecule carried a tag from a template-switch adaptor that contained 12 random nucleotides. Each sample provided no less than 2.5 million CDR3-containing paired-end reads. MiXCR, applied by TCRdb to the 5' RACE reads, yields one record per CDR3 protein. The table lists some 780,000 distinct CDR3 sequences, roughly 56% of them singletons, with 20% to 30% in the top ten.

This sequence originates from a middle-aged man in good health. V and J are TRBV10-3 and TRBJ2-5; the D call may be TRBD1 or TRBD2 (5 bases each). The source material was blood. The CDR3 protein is CAISARDPGETQYF. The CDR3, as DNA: TGTGCCATCAGTGCCCGGGATCCAGGGGAGACCCAGTACTTC.